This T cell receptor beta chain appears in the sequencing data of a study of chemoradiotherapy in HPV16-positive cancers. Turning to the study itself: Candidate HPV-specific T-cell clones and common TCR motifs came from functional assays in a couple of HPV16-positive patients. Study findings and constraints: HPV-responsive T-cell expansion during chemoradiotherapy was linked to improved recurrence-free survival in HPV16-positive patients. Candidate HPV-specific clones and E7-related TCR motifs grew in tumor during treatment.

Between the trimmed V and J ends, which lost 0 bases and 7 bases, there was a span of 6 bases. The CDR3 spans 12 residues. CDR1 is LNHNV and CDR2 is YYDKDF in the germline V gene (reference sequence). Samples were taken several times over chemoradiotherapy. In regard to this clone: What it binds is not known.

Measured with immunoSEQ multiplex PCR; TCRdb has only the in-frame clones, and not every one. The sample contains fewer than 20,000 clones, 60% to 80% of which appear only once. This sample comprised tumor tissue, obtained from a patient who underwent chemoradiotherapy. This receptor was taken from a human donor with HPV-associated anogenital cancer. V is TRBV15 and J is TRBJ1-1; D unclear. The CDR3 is CATSRDHGEAFF. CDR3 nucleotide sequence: TGTGCCACCAGCAGAGATCATGGTGAAGCTTTCTTT.